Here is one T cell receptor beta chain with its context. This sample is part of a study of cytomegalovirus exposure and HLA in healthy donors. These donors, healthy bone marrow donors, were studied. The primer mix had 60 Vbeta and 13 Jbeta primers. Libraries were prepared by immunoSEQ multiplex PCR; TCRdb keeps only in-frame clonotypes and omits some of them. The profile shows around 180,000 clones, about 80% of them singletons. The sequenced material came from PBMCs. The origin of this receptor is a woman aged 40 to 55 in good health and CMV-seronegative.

CDR3 DNA: TGTGCCAGCAGCTTAGGAAGACGGACAGGGAACAATGAGCAGTTCTTC. Translation: CASSLGRRTGNNEQFF. The genes are TRBV7-2 and TRBJ2-1, with 8 nucleotides matching TRBD1. Trimming cost V 1 base and J 5 bases; bases outside gene matches: 7. Germline V lookup: CDR1 SGHTA, CDR2 FQGNSA. CDR3 size: 16 residues.